This T cell receptor beta chain is from a study of coeliac disease. Study-wide background: Disease groups: newly diagnosed active, refractory type I, gluten-free-diet controlled. Without high-resolution HLA typing, biased TRBV7-2 usage was examined as a proof of principle. The study's findings and limits: TRB repertoires were largely private, with most amino acid sequences found in only one sample. In active celiac disease, intraepithelial and lamina propria TRB and TRG repertoires were less clonal than controls.

The method was immunoSEQ multiplex PCR; TCRdb's version includes in-frame clones alone and lacks a portion of them. The data contain approximately 1,400 clones, around 60% of them seen just once; the ten biggest clones take up roughly 30%. For this clone: Its antigen is currently unknown.

CDR1 is DFQATT and CDR2 is SNEGSKA in the germline V gene (reference sequence). The germline V and J ends were trimmed by 8 bases and 11 bases, with 13 bases remaining between them. The CDR3 spans 11 residues. The specimen was intraepithelial lymphocytes from the gut. The sequence derives from a woman between 50 and 59 years old with celiac disease on a gluten-free diet. The chain links TRBV20-1 to TRBJ1-6; D gene ambiguous. The CDR3 sequence: CSSSPVAPLHF. The CDR3, as DNA: TGCAGTTCCTCCCCCGTCGCACCCCTCCACTTT.